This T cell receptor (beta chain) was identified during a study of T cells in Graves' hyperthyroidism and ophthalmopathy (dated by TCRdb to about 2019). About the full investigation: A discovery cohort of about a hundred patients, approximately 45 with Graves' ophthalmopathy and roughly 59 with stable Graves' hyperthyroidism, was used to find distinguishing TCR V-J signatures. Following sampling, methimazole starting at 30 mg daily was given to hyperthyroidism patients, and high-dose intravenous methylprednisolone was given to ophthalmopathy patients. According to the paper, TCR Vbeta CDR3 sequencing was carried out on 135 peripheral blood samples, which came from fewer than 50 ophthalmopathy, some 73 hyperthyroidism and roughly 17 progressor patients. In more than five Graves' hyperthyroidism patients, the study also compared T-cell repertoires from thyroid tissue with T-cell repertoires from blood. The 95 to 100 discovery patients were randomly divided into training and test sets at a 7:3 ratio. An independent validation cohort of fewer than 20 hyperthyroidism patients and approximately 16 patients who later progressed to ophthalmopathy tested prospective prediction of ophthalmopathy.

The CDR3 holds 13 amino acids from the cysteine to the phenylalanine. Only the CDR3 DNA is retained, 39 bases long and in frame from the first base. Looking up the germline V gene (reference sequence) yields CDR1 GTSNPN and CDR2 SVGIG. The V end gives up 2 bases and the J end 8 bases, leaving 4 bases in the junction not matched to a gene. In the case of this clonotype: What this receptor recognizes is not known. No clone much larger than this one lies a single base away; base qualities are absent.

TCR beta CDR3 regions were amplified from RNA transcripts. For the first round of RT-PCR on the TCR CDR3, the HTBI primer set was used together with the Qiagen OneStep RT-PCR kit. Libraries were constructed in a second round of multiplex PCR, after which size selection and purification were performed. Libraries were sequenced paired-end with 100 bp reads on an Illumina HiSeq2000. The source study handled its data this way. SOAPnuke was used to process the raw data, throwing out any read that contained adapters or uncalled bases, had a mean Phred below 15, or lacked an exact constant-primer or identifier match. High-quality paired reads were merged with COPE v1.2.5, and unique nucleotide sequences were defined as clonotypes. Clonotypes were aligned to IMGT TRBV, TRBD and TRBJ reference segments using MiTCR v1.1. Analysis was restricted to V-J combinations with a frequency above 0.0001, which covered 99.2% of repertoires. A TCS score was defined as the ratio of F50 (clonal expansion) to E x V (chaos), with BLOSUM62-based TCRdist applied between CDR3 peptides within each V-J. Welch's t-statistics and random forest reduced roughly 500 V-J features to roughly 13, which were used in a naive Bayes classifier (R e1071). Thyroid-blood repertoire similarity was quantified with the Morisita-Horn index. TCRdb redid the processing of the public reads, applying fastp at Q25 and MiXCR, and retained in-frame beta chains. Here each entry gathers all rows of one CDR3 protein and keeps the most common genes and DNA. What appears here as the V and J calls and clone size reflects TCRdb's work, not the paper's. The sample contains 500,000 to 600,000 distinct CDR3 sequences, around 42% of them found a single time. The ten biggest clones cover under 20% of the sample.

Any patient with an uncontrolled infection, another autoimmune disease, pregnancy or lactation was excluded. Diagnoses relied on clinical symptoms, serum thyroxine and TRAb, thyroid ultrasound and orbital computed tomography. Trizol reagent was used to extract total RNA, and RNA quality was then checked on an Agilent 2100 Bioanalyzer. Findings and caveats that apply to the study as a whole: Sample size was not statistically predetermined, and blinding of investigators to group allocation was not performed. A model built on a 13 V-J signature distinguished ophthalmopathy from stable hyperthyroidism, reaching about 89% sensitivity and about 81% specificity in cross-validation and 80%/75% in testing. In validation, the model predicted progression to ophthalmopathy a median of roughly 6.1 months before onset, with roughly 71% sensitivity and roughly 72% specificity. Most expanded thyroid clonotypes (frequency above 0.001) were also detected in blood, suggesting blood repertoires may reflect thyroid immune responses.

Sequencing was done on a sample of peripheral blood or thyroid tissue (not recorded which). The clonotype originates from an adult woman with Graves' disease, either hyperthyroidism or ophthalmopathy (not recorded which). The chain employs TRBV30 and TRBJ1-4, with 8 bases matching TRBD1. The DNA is TGTGCCTGGAGTTCGGACAGGGCCGAAAAACTGTTTTTT. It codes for CAWSSDRAEKLFF.